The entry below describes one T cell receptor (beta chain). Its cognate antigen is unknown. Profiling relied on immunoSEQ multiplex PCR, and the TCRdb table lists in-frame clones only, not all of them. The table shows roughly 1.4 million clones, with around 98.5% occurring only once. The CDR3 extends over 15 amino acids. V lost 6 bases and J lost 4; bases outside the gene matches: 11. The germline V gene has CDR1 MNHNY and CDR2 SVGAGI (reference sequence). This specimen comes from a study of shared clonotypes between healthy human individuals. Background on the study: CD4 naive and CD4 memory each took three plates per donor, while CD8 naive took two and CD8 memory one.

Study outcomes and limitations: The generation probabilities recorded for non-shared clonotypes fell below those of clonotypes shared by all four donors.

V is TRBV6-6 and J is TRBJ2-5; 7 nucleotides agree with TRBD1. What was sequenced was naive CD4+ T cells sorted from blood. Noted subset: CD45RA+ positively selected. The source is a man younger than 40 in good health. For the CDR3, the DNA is TGTGCCAGCAGAGGGCTACAGGGGCGCAGAGAGACCCAGTACTTC. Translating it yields CASRGLQGRRETQYF.